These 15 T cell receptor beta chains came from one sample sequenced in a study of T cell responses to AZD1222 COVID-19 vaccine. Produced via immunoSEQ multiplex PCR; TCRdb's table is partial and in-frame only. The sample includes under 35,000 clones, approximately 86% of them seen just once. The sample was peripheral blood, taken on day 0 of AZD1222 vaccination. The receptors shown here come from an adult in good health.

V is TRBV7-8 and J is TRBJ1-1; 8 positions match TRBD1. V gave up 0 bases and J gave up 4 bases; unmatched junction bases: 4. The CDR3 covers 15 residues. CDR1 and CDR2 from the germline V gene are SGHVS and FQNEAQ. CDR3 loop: CASSLADRGSTEAFF. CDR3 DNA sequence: TGTGCCAGCAGCTTAGCAGACAGGGGTTCCACTGAAGCTTTCTTT. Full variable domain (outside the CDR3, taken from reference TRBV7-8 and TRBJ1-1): GAGVSQSPRYKVAKRGQDVALRCDPISGHVSLFWYQQALGQGPEFLTYFQNEAQLDKSGLPSDRFFAERPEGSVSTLKIQRTQQEDSAVYLCASSLADRGSTEAFFGQGTRLTVV.

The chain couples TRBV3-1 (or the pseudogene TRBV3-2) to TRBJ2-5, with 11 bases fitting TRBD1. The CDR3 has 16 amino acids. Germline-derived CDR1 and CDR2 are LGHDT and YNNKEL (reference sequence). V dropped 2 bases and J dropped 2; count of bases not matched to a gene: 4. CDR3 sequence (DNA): TGTGCCAGCAGCCAAAGGACAGGGGGCGGACAAGAGACCCAGTACTTC. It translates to CASSQRTGGGQETQYF.

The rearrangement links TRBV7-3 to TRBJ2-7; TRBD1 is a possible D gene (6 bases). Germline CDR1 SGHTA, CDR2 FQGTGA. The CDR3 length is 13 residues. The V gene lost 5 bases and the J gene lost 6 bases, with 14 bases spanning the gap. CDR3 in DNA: TGTGCCAGCAGCCCCCTTGGGGGCTCCGAGCAGTACTTC. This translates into CASSPLGGSEQYF.

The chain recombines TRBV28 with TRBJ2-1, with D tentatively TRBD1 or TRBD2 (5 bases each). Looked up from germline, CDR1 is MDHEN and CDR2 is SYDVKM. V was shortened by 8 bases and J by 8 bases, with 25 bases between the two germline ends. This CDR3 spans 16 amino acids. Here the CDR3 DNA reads TGTGCCAGCCTTATTAACTCGGAGAGGCCGGGACATGAGCAGTTCTTC. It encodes CASLINSERPGHEQFF.

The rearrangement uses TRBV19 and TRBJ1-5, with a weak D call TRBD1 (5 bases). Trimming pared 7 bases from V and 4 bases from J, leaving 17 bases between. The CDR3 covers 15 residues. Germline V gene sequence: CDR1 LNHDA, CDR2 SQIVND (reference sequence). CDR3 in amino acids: CASIAQGGWNQPQHF. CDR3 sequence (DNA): TGTGCCAGTATCGCTCAGGGAGGGTGGAATCAGCCCCAGCATTTT.

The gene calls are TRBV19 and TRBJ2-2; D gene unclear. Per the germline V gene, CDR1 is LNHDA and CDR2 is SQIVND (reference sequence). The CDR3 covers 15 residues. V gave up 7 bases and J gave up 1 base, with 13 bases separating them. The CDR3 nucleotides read TGTGCCAGTATGGTGGGGAACTTGAACACCGGGGAGCTGTTTTTT. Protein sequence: CASMVGNLNTGELFF. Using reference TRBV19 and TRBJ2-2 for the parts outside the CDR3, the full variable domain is DGGITQSPKYLFRKEGQNVTLSCEQNLNHDAMYWYRQDPGQGLRLIYYSQIVNDFQKGDIAEGYSVSREKKESFPLTVTSAQKNPTAFYLCASMVGNLNTGELFFGEGSRLTVL.

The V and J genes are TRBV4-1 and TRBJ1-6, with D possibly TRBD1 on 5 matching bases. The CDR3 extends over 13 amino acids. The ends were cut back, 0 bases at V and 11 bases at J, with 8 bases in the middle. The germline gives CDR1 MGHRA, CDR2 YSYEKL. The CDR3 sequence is CASSQDAGPPLHF. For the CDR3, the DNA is TGCGCCAGCAGCCAAGATGCGGGGCCACCCCTCCACTTT.

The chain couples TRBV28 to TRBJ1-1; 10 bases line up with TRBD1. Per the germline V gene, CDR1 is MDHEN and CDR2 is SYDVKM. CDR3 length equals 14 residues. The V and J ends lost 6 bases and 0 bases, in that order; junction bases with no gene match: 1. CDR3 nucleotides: TGTGCCAGCAGGGGACAGGGGTTGAACACTGAAGCTTTCTTT. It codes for CASRGQGLNTEAFF.

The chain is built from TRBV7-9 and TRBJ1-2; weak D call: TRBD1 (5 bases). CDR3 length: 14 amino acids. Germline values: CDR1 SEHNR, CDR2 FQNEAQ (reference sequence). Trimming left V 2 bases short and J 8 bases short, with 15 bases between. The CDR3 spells CASSLTQGQEGYTF. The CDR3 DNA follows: TGTGCCAGCAGCTTAACCCAAGGACAAGAAGGCTACACCTTC.

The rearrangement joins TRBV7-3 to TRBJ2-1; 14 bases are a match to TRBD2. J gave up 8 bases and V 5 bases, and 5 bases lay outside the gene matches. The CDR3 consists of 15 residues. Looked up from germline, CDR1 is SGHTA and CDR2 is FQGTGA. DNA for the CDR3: TGTGCCAGCAGCCCAGGGACTAGCGGGAGCTATGAGCAGTTCTTC. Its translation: CASSPGTSGSYEQFF.

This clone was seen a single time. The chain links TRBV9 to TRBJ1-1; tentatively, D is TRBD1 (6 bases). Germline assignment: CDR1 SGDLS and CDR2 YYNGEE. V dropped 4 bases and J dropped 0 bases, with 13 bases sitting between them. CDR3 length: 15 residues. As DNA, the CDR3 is TGTGCCAGCAGCCCGGGGACATTCATGAACACTGAAGCTTTCTTT. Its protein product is CASSPGTFMNTEAFF.

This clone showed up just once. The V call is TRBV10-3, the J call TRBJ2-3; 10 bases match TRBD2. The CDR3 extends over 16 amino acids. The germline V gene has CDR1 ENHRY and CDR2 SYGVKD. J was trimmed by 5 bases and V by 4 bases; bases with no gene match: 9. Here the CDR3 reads CAISGRAAGGGDTQYF. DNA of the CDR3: TGTGCCATCAGTGGCCGGGCAGCGGGAGGGGGAGATACGCAGTATTTT.

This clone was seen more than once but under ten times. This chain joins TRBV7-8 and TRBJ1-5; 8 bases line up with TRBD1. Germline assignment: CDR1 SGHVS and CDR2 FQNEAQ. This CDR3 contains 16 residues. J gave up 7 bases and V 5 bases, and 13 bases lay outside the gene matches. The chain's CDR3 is CASSPDLTGVGQPQHF. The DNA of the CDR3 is TGTGCCAGCAGCCCCGACTTGACAGGGGTCGGACAGCCCCAGCATTTT.

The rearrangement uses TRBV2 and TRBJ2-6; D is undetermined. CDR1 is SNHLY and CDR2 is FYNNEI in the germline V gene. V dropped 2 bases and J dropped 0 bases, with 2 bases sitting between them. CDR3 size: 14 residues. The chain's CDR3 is CASSERSGANVLTF. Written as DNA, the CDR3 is TGTGCCAGCAGTGAACGCTCTGGGGCCAACGTCCTGACTTTC.

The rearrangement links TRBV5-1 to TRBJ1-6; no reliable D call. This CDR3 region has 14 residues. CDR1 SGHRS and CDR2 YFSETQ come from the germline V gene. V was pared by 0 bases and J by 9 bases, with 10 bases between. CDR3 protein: CASSLELLTSPLHF. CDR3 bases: TGCGCCAGCAGCTTGGAATTGCTGACTTCACCCCTCCACTTT.